The entry below gives a single T cell receptor (beta chain) sequence along with its context. Germline V gene lookup returns CDR1 SEHNR and CDR2 FQNEAQ (reference sequence). Trimming cost V 1 base and J 4 bases, with 10 bases left between them. The CDR3 length is 15 residues. The record originates from a study of blood T cell repertoires in COVID-19. As for the study in general: Both acute and convalescent COVID-19 samples were obtained from the United States, Italy and Spain. The analysed material was cDNA or gDNA that came from T cells, B-cell-depleted T cells, or PBMCs.

Study processing details: Amplified reference gene primers provided the basis for estimating nucleated cell counts. Assay: immunoSEQ multiplex PCR; the TCRdb copy retains only in-frame clones and omits some. D and trimming come from the DNA, and the V and J calls and clone size come from that table. The sample includes 140,000 to 150,000 clones, 75% to 90% of them seen just once. The TCR was taken from a man in his 60s with active or convalescent COVID-19. The chain has TRBV7-9 and TRBJ2-2; D might be TRBD2 (6 bases). Sequencing was carried out using peripheral blood. The CDR3 DNA reads TGTGCCAGCAGCTTAGTTCAGGGAGGCACCGGGGAGCTGTTTTTT. Its protein product is CASSLVQGGTGELFF.